This section outlines one T cell receptor (beta chain) sequence together with its context. Its antigen is still unknown. Produced via immunoSEQ multiplex PCR; TCRdb's table is partial and in-frame only. The sample lists about 130,000 clones, more than 85% occurring once. These data belong to a study of T cell responses to AZD1222 COVID-19 vaccine. Looking at the study overall: Second-dose intervals of approximately 4 or approximately 12 weeks were pooled. Whole-study findings and limits: The reported proportion of spike-specific TCRs targeting unmutated variant regions was nearly half. White British donors predominated, females outnumbered males, and clonal diversity was possibly underestimated. Spike-specific TCR depth and breadth grew after two AZD1222 doses.

V lost 1 base and J lost 7; bases outside the gene matches: 6. CDR1 and CDR2 from the germline V gene are MDHEN and SYDVKM. The CDR3 length is 14 residues. The specimen comprised peripheral blood, sampled on day 0 of AZD1222 vaccination. The receptor comes from an adult in good health. The chain is built from TRBV28 and TRBJ1-2; TRBD1 agrees at 7 bases. The DNA of the CDR3 is TGTGCCAGCAGTTTATACCCACAGGGGCGTGGCTACACCTTC. This codes for CASSLYPQGRGYTF.